One sample yielded the 25 T cell receptor beta chains listed below, sequenced in a study. The sorted Tregs were CD4+CD25+CD127-/low cells. The TRBV12-4/TRBJ1-2 clonotypes were amplified using barcode primers with ligated adaptors. TCRdb re-analysed the multiplex PCR reads in MiXCR, keeping a single row per CDR3 protein. The sample records about 900 distinct CDR3 sequences, 5.5% to 6.5% being singletons. Specimen: tumor-infiltrating Tregs sorted from the breast tumor. These TCRs come from a female donor with breast cancer.

The chain has TRBV12-3 or TRBV12-4 and TRBJ1-2; 9 positions agree with TRBD1. The CDR3 sequence is 14 residues long. V lost 6 bases, J lost 5 bases, and 7 bases stayed unmatched. CDR3 sequence reads: CASSRTGETYGYTF. In nucleotides, the CDR3 is TGTGCCAGCAGCCGGACAGGGGAGACATATGGCTACACCTTC.

By share, this clonotype ranks as medium-sized. V gene TRBV12-3 or TRBV12-4 combines with J gene TRBJ1-2; D unresolved. The CDR3 totals 12 residues. V was clipped by 6 bases and J by 8 bases, with 13 bases between them. CDR3 loop: CASRDTPGGYTF. Written as DNA, the CDR3 is TGTGCCAGCAGGGATACACCGGGCGGCTACACCTTC.

This clonotype is medium-sized within its sample. The rearrangement uses TRBV12-3 or TRBV12-4 and TRBJ1-2; D unresolved. This CDR3 comprises 16 residues. The V gene lost 3 bases and the J gene lost 4 bases, with 18 bases spanning the gap. For the CDR3, the DNA is TGTGCCAGCAGTTTTATAAAGGGCCCAACTGGCTATGGCTACACCTTC. Its translation is CASSFIKGPTGYGYTF.

There are a few counts of this clonotype. The chain couples TRBV12-3 or TRBV12-4 to TRBJ1-2; D might be TRBD1 (6 bases). Trimming shortened V by 6 bases and J by 2 bases, and 10 bases separated the two germline ends. The CDR3 runs 13 residues. For the CDR3, the DNA is TGTGCCAGCAGACAGGGCCTCAACTATGGCTACACCTTC. Residues: CASRQGLNYGYTF.

The chain carries TRBV12-3 or TRBV12-4 and TRBJ1-2, with D possibly matching TRBD1 (5 bases). This CDR3 comprises 12 residues. V was trimmed by 6 bases and J by 9 bases, leaving 14 bases between them. The CDR3, as DNA: TGTGCCAGCAGGTGGACACGGTCGAGCTACACCTTC. This sequence encodes CASRWTRSSYTF.

By share of the sample, this clonotype is medium-sized. The V call is TRBV12-3 or TRBV12-4, the J call TRBJ1-2; no clear D gene. This CDR3 region has 16 residues. Trimming cost V 7 bases and J 2 bases, with 20 bases left between them. The CDR3 DNA follows: TGTGCCAGCACCTCCAATCCGAGTGGGTTCAACTATGGCTACACCTTC. It translates to CASTSNPSGFNYGYTF.

This clonotype is medium-sized (0.01 to 0.1%). V usage is TRBV12-3 or TRBV12-4 and J usage is TRBJ1-2; tentative D call: TRBD1 (6 bases). The CDR3 spans 14 residues. Trimming removed 6 bases from V and 4 bases from J, with 15 bases in between. The CDR3 DNA sequence: TGTGCCAGCAGACAACGGACAGCCAGCTATGGCTACACCTTC. Encoded protein: CASRQRTASYGYTF.

This clonotype was observed a handful of times. J is TRBJ1-1 and V is TRBV12-3 or TRBV12-4; D remains ambiguous. The germline V and J ends were trimmed by 6 bases and 0 bases, with 11 bases remaining between them. The CDR3 totals 14 residues. The CDR3 DNA reads TGTGCCAGCAGAAGGACCTCGATGAACACTGAAGCTTTCTTT. Its translation: CASRRTSMNTEAFF.

In this sample, this clonotype is medium-sized. The rearrangement links TRBV12-3 or TRBV12-4 to TRBJ1-2, with 8 bases matching TRBD1. The J segment lost 4 bases and the V segment lost 6 bases, leaving 13 bases of the junction unmatched. The CDR3 spans 16 residues. CDR3 in DNA: TGTGCCAGCAGGTCGAATACAGGACAGGGTGGCTATGGCTACACCTTC. It yields the protein CASRSNTGQGGYGYTF.

On this clonotype: One end of the junction varies from germline; a read error may be responsible. The chain uses TRBV12-3 or TRBV12-4 and TRBJ1-2; D is uncertain. The CDR3 extends over 13 amino acids. The DNA for the CDR3 is TGTGCCAGCAGGTCAGACAAGAACTGTGGCTACACCTTC. Translating gives CASRSDKNCGYTF.

This clonotype is classed as medium-sized. Written as DNA, the CDR3 is TGTGCCAGCAGCGACAGGGGTGGCGGCTACACCTTC. It translates to CASSDRGGGYTF. The V call is TRBV12-3 or TRBV12-4, the J call TRBJ1-2; 8 bases agree with TRBD1. The CDR3 totals 12 residues. Trimming took 6 bases from V and 8 from J; bases not matched to a gene: 5.

Relative to its sample, this clonotype is medium-sized. The V gene is TRBV12-3 or TRBV12-4, the J gene TRBJ1-2; no definite D call. Trimming stripped 2 bases from V and 6 bases from J, with 13 bases between. The CDR3 has 14 residues. For the CDR3, the DNA is TGTGCCAGCAGTTTAAACTCAATTGCAAATGGCTACACCTTC. Translated: CASSLNSIANGYTF.

By frequency in the sample, this clonotype is large (0.1 to 1%). This rearrangement joins TRBV12-3 or TRBV12-4 to TRBJ1-2; 7 nucleotides agree with TRBD1. The CDR3 covers 16 residues. Trimming cost V 4 bases and J 2 bases; bases outside gene matches: 10. The CDR3 DNA reads as TGTGCCAGCAGTTCACCCACAGGGGCACTAAACTATGGCTACACCTTC. Its translation: CASSSPTGALNYGYTF.

This clonotype is medium-sized within its sample. The chain links TRBV12-3 or TRBV12-4 to TRBJ1-2; D perhaps matches TRBD1 (5 bases). V was trimmed by 4 bases and J by 6 bases, leaving 9 bases between them. This CDR3 comprises 12 residues. DNA of the CDR3: TGTGCCAGCAGTTCGGGACTGGATGGCTACACCTTC. This codes for CASSSGLDGYTF.

By share, this clonotype counts as medium-sized. The rearrangement uses TRBV12-3 or TRBV12-4 and TRBJ1-2; TRBD1 matches 9 bases. J lost 1 base, V lost 7 bases, and 13 bases had no gene match. This CDR3 spans 17 amino acids. The CDR3 loop reads CASTQTRGQGVNYGYTF. As DNA, the CDR3 is TGTGCCAGCACCCAGACGCGGGGACAGGGAGTTAACTATGGCTACACCTTC.

This clonotype ranks as large. The V call is TRBV12-3 or TRBV12-4, the J call TRBJ1-2, with D possibly being TRBD1 (6 bases). The CDR3 spans 16 residues. Trimming took 4 bases from V and 6 from J, leaving 21 bases between them. The CDR3 sequence: CASSSLLTGGLDGYTF. The CDR3, as DNA: TGTGCCAGCAGTTCACTGTTGACAGGAGGATTGGATGGCTACACCTTC.

This clonotype came up many times. The chain is built from TRBV12-3 or TRBV12-4 and TRBJ1-2, with D perhaps matching TRBD1 (5 bases). The CDR3 length is 14 residues. Trimming removed 4 bases at V and 4 bases at J, with 13 bases between. The CDR3 region has the DNA TGTGCCAGCAGTTCGGATTACAGGTCCTATGGCTACACCTTC. It translates to CASSSDYRSYGYTF.

This clonotype ranks as medium-sized. The J gene is TRBJ1-2, the V gene TRBV12-3 or TRBV12-4, with 8 bases matching TRBD1. This CDR3 is built from 13 residues. J gave up 3 bases and V 6 bases, and 3 bases lay outside the gene matches. The CDR3 bases are TGTGCCAGCAGCCAGACAGGGGACTATGGCTACACCTTC. It translates to CASSQTGDYGYTF.

This clonotype is categorized as medium-sized. The CDR3 spells CASSLEVTGNYGYTF. The CDR3 DNA reads as TGTGCCAGCAGTTTAGAAGTGACTGGGAACTATGGCTACACCTTC. The chain joins TRBV12-3 or TRBV12-4 to TRBJ1-2; D not resolved. CDR3 length: 15 amino acids. With 1 base removed from V and 2 bases from J, the gap between germline ends came to 11 bases.

This clonotype qualifies as medium-sized (0.01 to 0.1%). This chain uses TRBV12-3 or TRBV12-4 with TRBJ1-2; D ambiguous. This CDR3 has 14 residues. V lost 2 bases to trimming and J lost 5 bases, with 12 bases between them. The CDR3 region is CASSLYEGPYGYTF. CDR3 nucleotide sequence: TGTGCCAGCAGTTTATATGAAGGGCCATATGGCTACACCTTC.

By share of the sample, this clonotype is medium-sized. This chain joins TRBV12-3 or TRBV12-4 and TRBJ1-2, with D perhaps matching TRBD1 (5 bases). Trimming left V 5 bases short and J 4 bases short, with 11 bases between. The CDR3 runs to 13 residues. DNA for the CDR3: TGTGCCAGCAGTAGGGACCGCCTCTATGGCTACACCTTC. Its protein is CASSRDRLYGYTF.

Ten or more counts support this clonotype. V is TRBV12-3 or TRBV12-4 and J is TRBJ1-2; TRBD1 agrees at 7 bases. The J segment lost 0 bases and the V segment lost 6 bases, leaving 7 bases of the junction unmatched. The CDR3 totals 15 residues. For the CDR3, the DNA is TGTGCCAGCAGGAAAACAGGGGTCACTAACTATGGCTACACCTTC. Translated: CASRKTGVTNYGYTF.

Many counts were recorded for this clonotype. The J gene is TRBJ1-2, the V gene TRBV12-3 or TRBV12-4, with D perhaps TRBD1 (5 bases). Trimming removed 6 bases from V and 3 bases from J, with 23 bases in between. There are 17 residues in the CDR3. The CDR3 protein is CASSAEWETALDYGYTF. CDR3 nucleotides: TGTGCCAGCAGCGCCGAATGGGAGACAGCCCTTGACTATGGCTACACCTTC.

This clonotype is medium-sized (0.01 to 0.1%) within its sample. The rearrangement uses TRBV12-3 or TRBV12-4 and TRBJ1-2, with no clear D. Trimming removed 8 bases from V and 0 bases from J, with 16 bases in between. This CDR3 comprises 15 residues. In DNA, the CDR3 is TGTGCCAGCTTCGGCAGGATGGGAGCTAACTATGGCTACACCTTC. It specifies CASFGRMGANYGYTF.

This clonotype was recorded many times. The chain uses TRBV12-3 or TRBV12-4 and TRBJ1-2; D is uncertain. The V end lost 2 bases, the J end lost 0 bases, and 19 bases lay between the germline ends. CDR3 length: 18 residues. The chain's CDR3 is CASSLRDRLRRTNYGYTF. CDR3 sequence (DNA): TGTGCCAGCAGTTTAAGAGACCGGTTACGGAGAACTAACTATGGCTACACCTTC.